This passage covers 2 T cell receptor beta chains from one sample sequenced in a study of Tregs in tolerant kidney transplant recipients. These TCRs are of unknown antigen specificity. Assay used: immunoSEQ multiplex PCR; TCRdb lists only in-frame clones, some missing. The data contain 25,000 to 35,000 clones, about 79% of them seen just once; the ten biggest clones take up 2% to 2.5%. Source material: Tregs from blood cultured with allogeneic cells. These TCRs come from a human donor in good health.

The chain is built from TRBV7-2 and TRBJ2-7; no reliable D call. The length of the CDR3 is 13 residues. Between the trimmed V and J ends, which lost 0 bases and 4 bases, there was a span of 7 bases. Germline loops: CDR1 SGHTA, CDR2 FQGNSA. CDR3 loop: CASSLATGYEQYF. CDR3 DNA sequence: TGTGCCAGCAGCTTAGCAACCGGGTACGAGCAGTACTTC.

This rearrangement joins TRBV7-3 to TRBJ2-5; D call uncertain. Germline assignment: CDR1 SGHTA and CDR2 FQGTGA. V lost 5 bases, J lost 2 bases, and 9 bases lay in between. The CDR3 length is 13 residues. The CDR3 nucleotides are TGTGCCAGCAGCCCAGGTGCACAAGAGACCCAGTACTTC. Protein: CASSPGAQETQYF.